This T cell receptor (beta chain) was identified during a study of blood T cell repertoires in COVID-19. Germline-derived CDR1 and CDR2 are MNHEY and SMNVEV (reference sequence). The V end was cut by 5 bases, the J end by 0 bases, with 17 bases between. The CDR3 length is 17 residues. Repertoires were generated with immunoSEQ multiplex PCR, while TCRdb's copy carries only in-frame clones and drops some. The sample holds approximately 210,000 clones, over 75% seen once. The chain couples TRBV27 to TRBJ2-1; no reliable D call. The receptor's source is a man aged 45-65 years with COVID-19, enrolled during active disease. What was sequenced was peripheral blood. In DNA, the CDR3 is TGTGCCAGCAGTACCTTCCAAAGTTTCAGCTCCTACAATGAGCAGTTCTTC. Its translation: CASSTFQSFSSYNEQFF.